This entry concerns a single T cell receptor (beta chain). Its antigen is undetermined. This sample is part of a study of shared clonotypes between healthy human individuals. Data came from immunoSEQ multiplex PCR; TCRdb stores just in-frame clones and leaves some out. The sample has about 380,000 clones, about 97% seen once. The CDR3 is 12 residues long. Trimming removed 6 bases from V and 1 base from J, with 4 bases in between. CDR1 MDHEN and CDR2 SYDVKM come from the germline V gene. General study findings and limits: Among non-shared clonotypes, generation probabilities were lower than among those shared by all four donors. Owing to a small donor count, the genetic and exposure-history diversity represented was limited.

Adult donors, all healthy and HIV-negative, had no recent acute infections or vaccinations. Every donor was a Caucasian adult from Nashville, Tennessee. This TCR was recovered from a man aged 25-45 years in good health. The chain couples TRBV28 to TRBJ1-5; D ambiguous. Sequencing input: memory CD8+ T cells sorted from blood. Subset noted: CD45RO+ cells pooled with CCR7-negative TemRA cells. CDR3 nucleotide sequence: TGTGCCAGCAGAAGCAGCAATCAGCCCCAGCATTTT. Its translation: CASRSSNQPQHF.